The 6 T cell receptor beta chains given below trace back to one sample, sequenced in a study of blood T cell repertoires in COVID-19. Profiled with immunoSEQ multiplex PCR; TCRdb holds only in-frame clones, not every one. Of over 250,000 clones in the sample, around four fifths were seen once. The sequencing sample was made of PBMCs or T cells enriched from blood (not recorded which). Source of these receptors: a man aged 30 to 45 with acute COVID-19.

CDR3 bases: TGTGCCAGCAGATCTCAGGGATACGGCTACACCTTC. Its translation: CASRSQGYGYTF. V is TRBV12-3 or TRBV12-4 and J is TRBJ1-2, with D maybe TRBD1 (5 bases). This CDR3 region has 12 residues. V lost 6 bases to trimming and J lost 8 bases, with 13 bases between them.

The table lists this clone with a few counts. This sequence joins TRBV7-9 and TRBJ2-3, with 12 bases lining up with TRBD2. CDR3 size: 15 residues. Germline CDR1 reads SEHNR; CDR2 reads FQNEAQ (reference sequence). Trimming removed 6 bases from V and 7 bases from J; junction bases left unmatched: 8. CDR3 amino acids: CASSLLAGGLNTQYF. CDR3 sequence (DNA): TGTGCCAGCAGTCTTCTAGCGGGAGGGTTAAATACGCAGTATTTT. The complete variable domain, with remaining parts taken from reference TRBV7-9 and TRBJ2-3, reads DTGVSQNPRHKITKRGQNVTFRCDPISEHNRLYWYRQTLGQGPEFLTYFQNEAQLEKSRLLSDRFSAERPKGSFSTLEIQRTEQGDSAMYLCASSLLAGGLNTQYFGPGTRLTVL.

This chain uses TRBV11-3 with TRBJ2-3; possible D gene TRBD2, 6 bases. This CDR3 region has 16 residues. Trimming left V 6 bases short and J 0 bases short, with 16 bases between. Germline lookup yields CDR1 SGHNT and CDR2 YENEEA. This CDR3 reads CASSPSTGTSTDTQYF. CDR3 nucleotide sequence: TGTGCCAGCAGTCCGTCTACGGGGACTAGCACAGATACGCAGTATTTT.

V is TRBV5-6 and J is TRBJ1-2; TRBD1 aligns across 7 bases. This CDR3 comprises 15 residues. Germline V lookup: CDR1 SGHDT, CDR2 YYEEEE. After removal of 2 bases from V and 1 base from J, the junction contained 5 bases not matched to a gene. The CDR3 DNA reads as TGTGCCAGCAGCTTAAGGGACAGACATAACTATGGCTACACCTTC. Its translation is CASSLRDRHNYGYTF.

This clone appeared once. This sequence joins TRBV11-2 and TRBJ2-1; 7 bases map to TRBD2. The CDR3 is 17 amino acids. The J segment lost 3 bases and the V segment lost 1 base, leaving 9 bases of the junction unmatched. Per germline, CDR1 SGHAT and CDR2 FQNNGV. Here the CDR3 DNA reads TGTGCCAGCAGCTTAGCTCGAAACGGGGGGTTCTACAATGAGCAGTTCTTC. The encoded protein is CASSLARNGGFYNEQFF. The complete variable domain, with remaining parts taken from reference TRBV11-2 and TRBJ2-1, reads EAGVAQSPRYKIIEKRQSVAFWCNPISGHATLYWYQQILGQGPKLLIQFQNNGVVDDSQLPKDRFSAERLKGVDSTLKIQPAKLEDSAVYLCASSLARNGGFYNEQFFGPGTRLTVL.

The chain joins TRBV19 to TRBJ2-1, with a possible D match to TRBD1 (5 bases). Trimming left V 4 bases short and J 9 bases short, with 16 bases between. This CDR3 spans 14 amino acids. Germline V gene data show CDR1 as LNHDA and CDR2 as SQIVND (reference sequence). The CDR3 protein is CASSKEHLRGEQFF. The CDR3 DNA follows: TGTGCCAGTAGTAAGGAGCACCTTAGGGGTGAGCAGTTCTTC.